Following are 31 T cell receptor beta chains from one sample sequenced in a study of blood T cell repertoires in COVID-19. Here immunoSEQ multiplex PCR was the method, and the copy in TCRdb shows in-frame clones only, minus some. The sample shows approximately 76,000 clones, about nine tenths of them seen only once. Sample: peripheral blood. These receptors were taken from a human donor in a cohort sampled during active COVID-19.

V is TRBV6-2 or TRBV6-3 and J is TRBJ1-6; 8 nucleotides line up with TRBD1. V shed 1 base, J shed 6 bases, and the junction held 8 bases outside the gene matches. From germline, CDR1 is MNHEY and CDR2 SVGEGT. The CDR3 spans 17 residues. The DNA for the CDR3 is TGTGCCAGCAGTTACTTCAGGGGGCGGACGGTTAATTCACCCCTCCACTTT. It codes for CASSYFRGRTVNSPLHF.

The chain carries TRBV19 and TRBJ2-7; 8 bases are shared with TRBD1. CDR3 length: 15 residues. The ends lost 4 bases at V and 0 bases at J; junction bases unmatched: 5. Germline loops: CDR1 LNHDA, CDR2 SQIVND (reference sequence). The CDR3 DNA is TGTGCCAGTAGTACAGGGGGCTATATCTCCTACGAGCAGTACTTC. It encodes CASSTGGYISYEQYF.

Written as DNA, the CDR3 is TGTGCCAGCAGAGAGTACAGGGGCGGCTACACCTTC. This gives the protein CASREYRGGYTF. This chain joins TRBV6-5 and TRBJ1-2; TRBD1 aligns across 7 bases. Germline CDR1 and CDR2: MNHEY and SVGAGI. The CDR3 is made up of 12 amino acids. The junction had 6 bases not matched to a gene; V was cut back by 6 bases and J by 8 bases.

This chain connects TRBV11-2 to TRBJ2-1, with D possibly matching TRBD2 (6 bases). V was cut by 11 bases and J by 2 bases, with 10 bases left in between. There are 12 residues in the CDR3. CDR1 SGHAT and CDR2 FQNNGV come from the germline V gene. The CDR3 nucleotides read TGTGCCTGCGGGGTCACCTACAATGAGCAGTTCTTC. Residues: CACGVTYNEQFF.

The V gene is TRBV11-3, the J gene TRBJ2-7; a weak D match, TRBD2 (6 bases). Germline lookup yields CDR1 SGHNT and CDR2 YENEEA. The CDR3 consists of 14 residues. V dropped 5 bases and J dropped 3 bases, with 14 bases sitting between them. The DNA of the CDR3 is TGTGCCAGCAGCAACTTAGCGGATCTCTACGAGCAGTACTTC. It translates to CASSNLADLYEQYF.

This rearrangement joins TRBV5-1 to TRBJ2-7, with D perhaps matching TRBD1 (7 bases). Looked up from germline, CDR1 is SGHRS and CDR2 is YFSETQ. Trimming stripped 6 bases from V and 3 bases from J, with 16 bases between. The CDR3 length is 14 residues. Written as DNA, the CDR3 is TGCGCCAGCATGGAGGGGGCGGGAATCTACGAGCAGTACTTC. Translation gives CASMEGAGIYEQYF.

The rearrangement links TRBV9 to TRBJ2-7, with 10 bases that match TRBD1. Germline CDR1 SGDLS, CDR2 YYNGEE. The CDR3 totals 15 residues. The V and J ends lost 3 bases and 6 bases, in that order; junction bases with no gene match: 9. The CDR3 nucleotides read TGTGCCAGCAGCGCTCCCGGGACAGGGGTCTCCGAGCAGTACTTC. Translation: CASSAPGTGVSEQYF.

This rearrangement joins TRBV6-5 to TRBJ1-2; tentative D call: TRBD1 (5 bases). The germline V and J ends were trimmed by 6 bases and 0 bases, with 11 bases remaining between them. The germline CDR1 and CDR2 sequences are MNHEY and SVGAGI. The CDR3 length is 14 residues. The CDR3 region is CASRQTGANYGYTF. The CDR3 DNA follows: TGTGCCAGCAGGCAAACAGGTGCTAACTATGGCTACACCTTC.

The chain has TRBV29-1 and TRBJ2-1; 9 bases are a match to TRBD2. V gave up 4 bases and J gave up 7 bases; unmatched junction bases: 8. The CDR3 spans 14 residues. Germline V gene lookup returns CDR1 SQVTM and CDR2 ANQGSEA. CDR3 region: CSVAGGGAVNEQFF. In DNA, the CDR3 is TGCAGCGTTGCTGGCGGGGGGGCCGTTAATGAGCAGTTCTTC.

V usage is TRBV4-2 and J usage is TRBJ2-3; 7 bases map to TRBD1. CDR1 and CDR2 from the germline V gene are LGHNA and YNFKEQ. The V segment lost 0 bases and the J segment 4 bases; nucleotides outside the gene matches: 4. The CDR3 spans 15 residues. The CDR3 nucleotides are TGTGCCAGCAGCCAAGACGACAGGGCAGCAGATACGCAGTATTTT. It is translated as CASSQDDRAADTQYF.

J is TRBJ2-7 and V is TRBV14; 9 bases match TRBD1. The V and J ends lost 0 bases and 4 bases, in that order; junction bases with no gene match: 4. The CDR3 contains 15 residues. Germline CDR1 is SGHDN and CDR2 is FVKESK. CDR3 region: CASSQETGGRYEQYF. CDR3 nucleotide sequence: TGTGCCAGCAGCCAAGAAACAGGGGGCCGATACGAGCAGTACTTC.

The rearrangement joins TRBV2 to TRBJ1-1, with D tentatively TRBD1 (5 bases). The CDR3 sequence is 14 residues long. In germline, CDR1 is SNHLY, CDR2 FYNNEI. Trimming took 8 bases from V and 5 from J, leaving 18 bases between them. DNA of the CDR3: TGTGCCAGCGGACGGGCGCAGGGCTGGACTGAAGCTTTCTTT. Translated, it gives CASGRAQGWTEAFF.

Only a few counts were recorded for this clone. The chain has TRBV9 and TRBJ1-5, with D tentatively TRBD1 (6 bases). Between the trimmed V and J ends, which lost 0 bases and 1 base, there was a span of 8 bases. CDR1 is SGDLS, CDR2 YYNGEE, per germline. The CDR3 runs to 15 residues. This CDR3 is CASSVAGGSNQPQHF. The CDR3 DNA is TGTGCCAGCAGCGTAGCGGGGGGCAGCAATCAGCCCCAGCATTTT.

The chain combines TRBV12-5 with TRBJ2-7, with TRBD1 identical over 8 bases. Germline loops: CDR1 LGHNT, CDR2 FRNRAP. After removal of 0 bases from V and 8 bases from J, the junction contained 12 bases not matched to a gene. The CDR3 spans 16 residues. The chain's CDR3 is CASGLVVGAGGFKQYF. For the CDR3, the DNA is TGTGCTAGTGGTTTGGTAGTCGGGGCAGGGGGCTTTAAGCAGTACTTC. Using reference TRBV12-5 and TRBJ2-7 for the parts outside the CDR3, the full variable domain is DARVTQTPRHKVTEMGQEVTMRCQPILGHNTVFWYRQTMMQGLELLAYFRNRAPLDDSGMPKDRFSAEMPDATLATLKIQPSEPRDSAVYFCASGLVVGAGGFKQYFGPGTRLTVT.

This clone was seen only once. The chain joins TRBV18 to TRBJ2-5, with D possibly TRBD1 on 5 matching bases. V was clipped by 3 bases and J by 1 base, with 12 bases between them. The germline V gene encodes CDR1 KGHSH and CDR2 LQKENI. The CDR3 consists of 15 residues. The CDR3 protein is CASSPRVGPQETQYF. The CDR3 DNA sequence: TGTGCCAGCTCACCCAGGGTCGGGCCCCAAGAGACCCAGTACTTC.

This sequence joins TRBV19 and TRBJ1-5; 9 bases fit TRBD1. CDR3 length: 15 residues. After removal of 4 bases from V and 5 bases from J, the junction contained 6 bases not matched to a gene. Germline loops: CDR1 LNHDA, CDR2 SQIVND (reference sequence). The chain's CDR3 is CASSKLTGGYQPQHF. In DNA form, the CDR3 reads TGTGCCAGTAGTAAGTTGACAGGGGGATATCAGCCCCAGCATTTT.

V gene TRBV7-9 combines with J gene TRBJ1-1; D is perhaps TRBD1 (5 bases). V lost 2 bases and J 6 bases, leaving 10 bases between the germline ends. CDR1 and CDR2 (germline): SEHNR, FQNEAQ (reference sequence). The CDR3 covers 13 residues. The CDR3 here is CASSLSGGAEAFF. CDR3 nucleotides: TGTGCCAGCAGCTTAAGTGGGGGGGCTGAAGCTTTCTTT.

The CDR3 loop reads CAWSVQLSGGAYEQYF. As DNA, the CDR3 is TGTGCCTGGAGTGTTCAATTGTCGGGGGGTGCCTACGAGCAGTACTTC. The chain is built from TRBV30 and TRBJ2-7; 7 bases are shared with TRBD2. The CDR3 runs 16 residues. V lost 0 bases to trimming and J lost 2 bases; unmatched junction nucleotides: 10. CDR1 and CDR2 from the germline V gene are GTSNPN and SVGIG (reference sequence).

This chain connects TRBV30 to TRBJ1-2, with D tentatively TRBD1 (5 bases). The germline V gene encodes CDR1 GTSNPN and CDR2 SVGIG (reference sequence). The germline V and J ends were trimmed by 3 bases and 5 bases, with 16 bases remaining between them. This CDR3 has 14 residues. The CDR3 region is CAWSLGAGGYGYTF. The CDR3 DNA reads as TGTGCCTGGAGCCTCGGGGCGGGAGGGTATGGCTACACCTTC.

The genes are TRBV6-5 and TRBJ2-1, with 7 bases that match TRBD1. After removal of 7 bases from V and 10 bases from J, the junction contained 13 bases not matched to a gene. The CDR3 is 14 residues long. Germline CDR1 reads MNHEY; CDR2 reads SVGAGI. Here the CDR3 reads CASNTLTGPPEQFF. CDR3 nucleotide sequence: TGTGCCAGCAATACATTGACAGGGCCCCCCGAGCAGTTCTTC.

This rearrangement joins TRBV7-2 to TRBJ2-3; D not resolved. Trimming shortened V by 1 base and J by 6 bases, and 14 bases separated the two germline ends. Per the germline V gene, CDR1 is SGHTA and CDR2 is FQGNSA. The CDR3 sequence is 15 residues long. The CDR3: CASSLDPGQTDTQYF. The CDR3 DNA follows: TGTGCCAGCAGCTTAGATCCGGGTCAGACTGATACGCAGTATTTT.

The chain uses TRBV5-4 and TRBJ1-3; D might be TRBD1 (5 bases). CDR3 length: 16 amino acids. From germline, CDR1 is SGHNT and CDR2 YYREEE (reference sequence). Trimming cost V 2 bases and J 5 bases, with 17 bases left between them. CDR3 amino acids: CASSFAPGTSRNTIYF. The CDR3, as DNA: TGTGCCAGCAGCTTTGCCCCCGGGACTTCTCGAAACACCATATATTTT.

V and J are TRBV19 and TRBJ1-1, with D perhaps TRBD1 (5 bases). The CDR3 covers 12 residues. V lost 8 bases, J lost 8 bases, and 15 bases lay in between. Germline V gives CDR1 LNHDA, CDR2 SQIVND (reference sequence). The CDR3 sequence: CASSAGQREAFF. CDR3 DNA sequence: TGTGCCAGTTCGGCAGGGCAGAGAGAAGCTTTCTTT.

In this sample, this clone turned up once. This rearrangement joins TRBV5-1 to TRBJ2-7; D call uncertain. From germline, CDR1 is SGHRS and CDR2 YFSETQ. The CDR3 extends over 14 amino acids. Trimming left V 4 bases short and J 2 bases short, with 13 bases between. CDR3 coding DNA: TGCGCCAGCAGCCCCAGGTCAGTTCCCTACGAGCAGTACTTC. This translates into CASSPRSVPYEQYF.

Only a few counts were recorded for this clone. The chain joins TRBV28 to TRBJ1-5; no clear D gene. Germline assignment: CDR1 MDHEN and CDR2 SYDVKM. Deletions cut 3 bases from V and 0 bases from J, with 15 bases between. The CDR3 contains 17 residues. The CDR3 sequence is CASSFLGYSYSNQPQHF. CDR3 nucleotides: TGTGCCAGCAGTTTTTTGGGCTATTCCTATAGCAATCAGCCCCAGCATTTT.

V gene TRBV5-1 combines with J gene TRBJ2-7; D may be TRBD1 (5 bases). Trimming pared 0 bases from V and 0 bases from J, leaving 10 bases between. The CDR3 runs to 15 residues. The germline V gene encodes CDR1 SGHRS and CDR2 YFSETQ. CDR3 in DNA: TGCGCCAGCAGCTTGGAGGGTCAGGGCTCCTACGAGCAGTACTTC. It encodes CASSLEGQGSYEQYF.

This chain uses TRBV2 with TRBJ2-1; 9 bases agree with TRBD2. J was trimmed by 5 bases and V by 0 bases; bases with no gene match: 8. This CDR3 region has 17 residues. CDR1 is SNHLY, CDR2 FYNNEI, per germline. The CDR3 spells CASSEAPGLAKNNEQFF. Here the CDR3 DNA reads TGTGCCAGCAGTGAAGCCCCTGGACTAGCGAAAAACAATGAGCAGTTCTTC.

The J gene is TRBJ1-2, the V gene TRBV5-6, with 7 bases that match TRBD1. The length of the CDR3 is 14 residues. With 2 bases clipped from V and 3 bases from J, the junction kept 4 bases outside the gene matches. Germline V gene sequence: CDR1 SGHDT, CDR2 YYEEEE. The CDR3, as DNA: TGTGCCAGCAGCTTAGGACAGGAACACTATGGCTACACCTTC. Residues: CASSLGQEHYGYTF.

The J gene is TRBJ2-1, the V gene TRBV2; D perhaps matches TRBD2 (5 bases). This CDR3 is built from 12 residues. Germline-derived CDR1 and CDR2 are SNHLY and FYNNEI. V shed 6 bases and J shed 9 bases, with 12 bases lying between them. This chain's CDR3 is CASSLESGEQFF. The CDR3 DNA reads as TGTGCCAGCAGCCTGGAGAGCGGTGAGCAGTTCTTC.

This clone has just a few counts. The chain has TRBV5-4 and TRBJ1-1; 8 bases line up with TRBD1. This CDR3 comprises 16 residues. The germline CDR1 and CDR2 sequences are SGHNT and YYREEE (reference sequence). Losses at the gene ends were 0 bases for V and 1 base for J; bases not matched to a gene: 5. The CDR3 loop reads CASSLGIGQGNTEAFF. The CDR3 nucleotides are TGTGCCAGCAGCTTGGGAATCGGACAGGGGAACACTGAAGCTTTCTTT.

CDR3: CASSFYPQGSGNTIYF. CDR3 DNA: TGTGCCAGCAGCTTCTACCCACAGGGGTCCGGAAACACCATATATTTT. This rearrangement joins TRBV7-2 to TRBJ1-3; 7 bases align to TRBD1. In germline, CDR1 is SGHTA, CDR2 FQGNSA. V shed 3 bases and J 4 bases; nucleotides not matched to a gene: 9. The CDR3 has 16 amino acids.